The 15 T cell receptor beta chains below were found in one sample sequenced in a study of technical replicates of blood from a handful of donors. The method was immunoSEQ multiplex PCR; TCRdb's version includes in-frame clones alone and lacks a portion of them. The sample includes tens of thousands of clones, around nine tenths of them seen just once. Specimen: T cells isolated from PBMCs. The receptors shown here come from a human donor in good health.

The chain links TRBV25-1 to TRBJ2-1; D possibly corresponds to TRBD1 (6 bases). The V gene's germline CDR1 is MGHDK and CDR2 SYGVNS. The CDR3 extends over 16 amino acids. V gave up 4 bases and J gave up 0 bases, with 13 bases separating them. Here the CDR3 reads CASSGLGGPSYNEQFF. As DNA, the CDR3 is TGTGCCAGCAGTGGATTAGGGGGTCCCTCCTACAATGAGCAGTTCTTC.

The chain employs TRBV23-1 and TRBJ2-7; TRBD2 matches at 7 bases. TRBV23-1 is placed among ORFs of uncertain function. J was trimmed by 3 bases and V by 0 bases; bases with no gene match: 5. The length of the CDR3 is 15 residues. CDR3 sequence (DNA): TGCGCCAGCAGTCAATCGGGAGGGAACTTCTACGAGCAGTACTTC. This gives the protein CASSQSGGNFYEQYF.

This clone was observed once. The J gene is TRBJ1-1, the V gene TRBV27; tentative D call: TRBD1 (6 bases). V was shortened by 7 bases and J by 7 bases, with 10 bases between the two germline ends. CDR1 MNHEY and CDR2 SMNVEV come from the germline V gene (reference sequence). The CDR3 consists of 11 residues. The CDR3 region has the DNA TGTGCCAGCACCCTAGGGGGTGAAGCTTTCTTT. Residues: CASTLGGEAFF.

In this sample, this clone turned up once. The J gene is TRBJ2-3, the V gene TRBV11-3; a possible D gene is TRBD2 (5 bases). CDR3 size: 14 residues. V was cut by 0 bases and J by 4 bases, with 8 bases left in between. The V gene's germline CDR1 is SGHNT and CDR2 YENEEA. The CDR3, as DNA: TGTGCCAGCAGCTTAGATACTAGTTCAGATACGCAGTATTTT. This encodes CASSLDTSSDTQYF.

The sample holds a few counts of this clone. This chain uses TRBV9 with TRBJ1-2; D not resolved. This CDR3 is built from 14 residues. CDR1 SGDLS and CDR2 YYNGEE come from the germline V gene. Trimming cost V 0 bases and J 4 bases, with 10 bases left between them. The CDR3, as DNA: TGTGCCAGCAGCGTAGGGGGAGGCAGCTATGGCTACACCTTC. Translated, it gives CASSVGGGSYGYTF.

The chain joins TRBV6-5 to TRBJ1-5; no clear D gene. Deletions cut 8 bases from V and 7 bases from J, with 12 bases between. Germline lookup yields CDR1 MNHEY and CDR2 SVGAGI. CDR3 length: 12 amino acids. CDR3 in amino acids: CASGNQVQPQHF. CDR3 bases: TGTGCCAGCGGAAATCAGGTACAGCCCCAGCATTTT.

The chain links TRBV7-3 to TRBJ2-3, with D perhaps matching TRBD2 (5 bases). CDR1 SGHTA and CDR2 FQGTGA come from the germline V gene. V lost 5 bases and J lost 0, with 15 bases in between. The CDR3 length is 16 residues. CDR3 DNA: TGTGCCAGCAGCCCATTCGGCCGGACTAGCACAGATACGCAGTATTTT. It encodes CASSPFGRTSTDTQYF.

The V and J genes are TRBV7-2 and TRBJ2-2; TRBD2 matches at 9 bases. CDR1 is SGHTA, CDR2 FQGNSA, per germline. This CDR3 is 18 amino acids long. The trim removed 1 base at V and 5 bases at J, leaving 11 bases unmatched. The CDR3 DNA reads as TGTGCCAGCAGCTTAGTGTTAGGAGCGGGAGGAAGAACCGGGGAGCTGTTTTTT. This translates into CASSLVLGAGGRTGELFF.

The chain employs TRBV6-5 and TRBJ1-3; D unclear. Germline V CDR1 and CDR2: MNHEY, SVGAGI. This CDR3 is built from 14 residues. The V end lost 4 bases, the J end lost 0 bases, and 7 bases lay between the germline ends. The CDR3 region is CASSSTPSGNTIYF. The DNA for the CDR3 is TGTGCCAGCAGTTCGACTCCCTCTGGAAACACCATATATTTT.

The chain has TRBV7-2 and TRBJ2-7; D not resolved. The V gene's germline CDR1 is SGHTA and CDR2 FQGNSA. The CDR3 is 11 residues long. The V end was cut by 0 bases, the J end by 5 bases, with 2 bases between. The CDR3 loop is CASSLANEQYF. The DNA of the CDR3 is TGTGCCAGCAGCTTAGCTAACGAGCAGTACTTC.

CDR3 sequence: CASSLRDRGTDTQYF. CDR3 in DNA: TGCGCCAGCAGCCTCCGGGACAGGGGCACAGATACGCAGTATTTT. V is TRBV5-1 and J is TRBJ2-3; TRBD1 matches at 9 bases. The length of the CDR3 is 15 residues. From germline, CDR1 is SGHRS and CDR2 YFSETQ. The ends lost 4 bases at V and 1 base at J; junction bases unmatched: 4.

The chain joins TRBV9 to TRBJ2-5; D is undetermined. This CDR3 has 14 amino acids. From germline, CDR1 is SGDLS and CDR2 YYNGEE. V lost 0 bases to trimming and J lost 2 bases, with 8 bases between them. The CDR3 here is CASSVETSQETQYF. CDR3 in DNA: TGTGCCAGCAGCGTAGAGACTTCACAAGAGACCCAGTACTTC.

The chain joins TRBV27 to TRBJ1-1; D unresolved. The CDR3 has 14 residues. V shed 6 bases and J shed 3 bases, with 14 bases lying between them. The germline V gene has CDR1 MNHEY and CDR2 SMNVEV (reference sequence). Here the CDR3 DNA reads TGTGCCAGCAGAAACAGTACCGGGGACACTGAAGCTTTCTTT. This translates into CASRNSTGDTEAFF.

The J gene is TRBJ1-1, the V gene TRBV18; the D gene is possibly TRBD1 (6 bases). V lost 3 bases, J lost 5 bases, and 10 bases lay in between. The CDR3 has 13 residues. In germline, CDR1 is KGHSH, CDR2 LQKENI. CDR3 residues: CASSPLQGTEAFF. CDR3 nucleotides: TGTGCCAGCTCACCTTTACAGGGTACTGAAGCTTTCTTT.

CDR3 sequence reads: CASSQDSGQYMNTEAFF. Written as DNA, the CDR3 is TGCGCCAGCAGCCAAGATTCGGGACAGTACATGAACACTGAAGCTTTCTTT. The chain recombines TRBV4-3 with TRBJ1-1, with TRBD1 matching 7 bases. J gave up 0 bases and V 0 bases, and 7 bases lay outside the gene matches. The germline CDR1 and CDR2 sequences are LGHNA and YSLEER. The CDR3 has 17 amino acids.